A selection of T cell receptor beta chains follows, all from one sample in a study of human T cells and chemical hapten exposure. TCRdb re-analysed the RACE reads in MiXCR, keeping a single row per CDR3 protein. The sample lists 180,000 or so distinct CDR3 sequences; under 25% were seen once. The sample in question was whole blood, obtained in connection with sensitization to the hapten diphenylcyclopropenone (DPC). The receptors were gathered from a woman aged 40 to 50 with alopecia areata. Some clones in this sample may be carry-over from other donors' samples. The CDR3 runs from the conserved cysteine through the conserved F or W. The D gene is left open where the match is weak. The size entry is marked missing in some rows and otherwise reads once, few, many or a size class.

D gene	V gene	clone size	J gene	CDR3 protein	CDR3 DNA
NA	TRBV15	NA	TRBJ1-2	CATSRDRQYGYTF	TGTGCCACCAGCAGAGACCGCCAGTATGGCTACACCTTC
NA	TRBV23-1	many	TRBJ2-3	CASSAVNCLGTAVADTQYF	TGCGCCAGCAGTGCCGTTAATTGCTTAGGAACTGCCGTCGCAGATACGCAGTATTTT
NA	TRBV5-1	few	TRBJ2-7	CASSLEPTPGYEQYF	TGCGCCAGCAGCTTGGAACCGACCCCAGGCTACGAGCAGTACTTC
NA	TRBV6-1	NA	TRBJ2-7	CASSTPQWQYF	TGTGCCAGCAGTACGCCCCAATGGCAGTACTTC
TRBD2	TRBV9	NA	TRBJ2-1	CASSPRPSGTYNEQFF	TGTGCCAGCAGCCCCCGGCCTAGCGGGACCTACAATGAGCAGTTCTTC
NA	TRBV5-1	NA	TRBJ1-5	CASSLGPLYRDQPQHF	TGCGCCAGCAGCTTGGGACCCCTCTATCGGGATCAGCCCCAGCATTTT
NA	TRBV4-3	NA	TRBJ1-6	CASSQEDWVSPLHF	TGCGCCAGCAGCCAAGAGGACTGGGTTTCACCCCTCCACTTT
NA	TRBV7-8	few	TRBJ1-1	CASSLGHSGVTEAFF	TGTGCCAGCAGCTTAGGACATTCCGGGGTCACTGAAGCTTTCTTT
NA	TRBV30	NA	TRBJ1-3	CAWSIGSGNTIYF	TGTGCCTGGAGTATCGGGTCTGGAAACACCATATATTTT
NA	TRBV28	many	TRBJ2-1	CASSLRRSSYNEQFF	TGTGCCAGCAGTTTACGGCGTAGCTCCTACAATGAGCAGTTCTTC
TRBD2	TRBV7-9	few	TRBJ2-2	CASSLWKRLAVNTGELFF	TGTGCCAGCAGCTTATGGAAGCGGCTAGCGGTGAACACCGGGGAGCTGTTTTTT
TRBD1	TRBV20-1	few	TRBJ2-7	CSANGQAKGYEQYF	TGCAGTGCTAACGGACAGGCCAAAGGCTACGAGCAGTACTTC
NA	TRBV4-1	NA	TRBJ2-1	CASSQWGASYNEQFF	TGCGCCAGCAGCCAATGGGGGGCTTCCTACAATGAGCAGTTCTTC
NA	TRBV10-3	many	TRBJ2-1	CAIGERDEGQFF	TGTGCCATCGGAGAAAGAGACGAAGGGCAGTTCTTC
TRBD2	TRBV9	few	TRBJ2-1	CASSVGLAENEQFF	TGTGCCAGCAGCGTCGGACTAGCAGAAAATGAGCAGTTCTTC
NA	TRBV6-5	many	TRBJ2-7	CASSSPVGYEQYF	TGTGCCAGCAGTTCCCCGGTGGGATACGAGCAGTACTTC
NA	TRBV20-1	few	TRBJ1-3	CSARDFDASSGNTIYF	TGCAGTGCTAGAGATTTCGACGCCAGCTCTGGAAACACCATATATTTT
TRBD2	TRBV29-1	few	TRBJ2-3	CSSRTSGNTDTQYF	TGCAGCTCCCGGACTAGCGGGAACACAGATACGCAGTATTTT
NA	TRBV6-5	few	TRBJ2-6	CASRGMRLTSGANVLTF	TGTGCCAGCAGGGGGATGCGACTGACCTCTGGGGCCAACGTCCTGACTTTC
NA	TRBV6-5	NA	TRBJ1-1	CASSYSYRAGVAFF	TGTGCCAGCAGTTACTCGTATCGGGCAGGGGTGGCTTTCTTT
NA	TRBV7-2	once	TRBJ2-3	CASRQTADTQYF	TGTGCCAGCAGGCAAACCGCAGATACGCAGTATTTT
TRBD1	TRBV4-1	NA	TRBJ2-7	CASSQAGTGDHEQYF	TGCGCCAGCAGCCAAGCCGGGACAGGGGACCACGAGCAGTACTTC
TRBD2	TRBV7-9	few	TRBJ2-1	CASSLSGSTYNEQFF	TGTGCCAGCAGCTTGAGCGGGAGCACCTACAATGAGCAGTTCTTC
TRBD2	TRBV29-1	few	TRBJ2-2	CSVKREGLTGELFF	TGCAGCGTGAAGCGGGAGGGCCTGACCGGGGAGCTGTTTTTT
TRBD2	TRBV6-2/TRBV6-3	NA	TRBJ2-7	CASSNQLAGQSYEQYF	TGTGCCAGCAGTAACCAGCTAGCGGGCCAATCCTACGAGCAGTACTTC
NA	TRBV14	once	TRBJ2-1	CASSQFEGSYNEQFF	TGTGCCAGCAGCCAATTCGAGGGCTCCTACAATGAGCAGTTCTTC